Listed below are T cell receptor beta chains from one sample, sequenced in a study of shared clonotypes between healthy human individuals. Profiled with immunoSEQ multiplex PCR; TCRdb holds only in-frame clones, not every one. The sample has about 750,000 clones; about 91% are singletons. The sequencing input was naive CD8+ T cells sorted from blood. The receptor set was obtained from a man aged 25 to 40 in good health. Both conserved end residues are part of each CDR3. D genes are given only for firm matches. Expanded clones are given a class, and other clones once, few, many or no size at all.

-	TRBV30	TRBD2	TRBJ2-1	CAWSVGVGRSDEQFF	TGTGCCTGGAGTGTTGGAGTCGGGAGGAGCGATGAGCAGTTCTTC
-	TRBV7-9	-	TRBJ2-7	CASSLKPPPYEQYF	TGTGCCAGCAGCTTAAAGCCCCCCCCCTACGAGCAGTACTTC
-	TRBV27	TRBD2	TRBJ2-7	CASSLTTSGWYYEQYF	TGTGCCAGCAGTTTAACGACTAGCGGTTGGTACTACGAGCAGTACTTC
-	TRBV5-6	TRBD2	TRBJ2-1	CASSLAGIYNEQFF	TGTGCCAGCAGCTTAGCGGGGATATACAATGAGCAGTTCTTC
-	TRBV7-9	TRBD2	TRBJ2-3	CASSPWVREGLTDTQYF	TGTGCCAGCAGCCCGTGGGTCCGGGAGGGCCTCACAGATACGCAGTATTTT
-	TRBV27	-	TRBJ1-5	CASSSFGTQQPQHF	TGTGCCAGCAGTTCCTTCGGAACGCAACAGCCCCAGCATTTT
-	TRBV27	TRBD1	TRBJ2-1	CASSLQGAGYEQFF	TGTGCCAGCAGCCTTCAGGGGGCCGGTTATGAGCAGTTCTTC
-	TRBV7-6	TRBD1	TRBJ2-7	CASSLEQQGAYEQYF	TGTGCCAGCAGCTTAGAACAGCAGGGGGCCTACGAGCAGTACTTC
-	TRBV7-6	TRBD2	TRBJ2-2	CASSPSARLAGEPGELFF	TGTGCCAGCAGCCCGTCTGCTCGACTAGCGGGAGAGCCCGGGGAGCTGTTTTTT
-	TRBV7-9	TRBD2	TRBJ2-1	CASSSSTSGRPHSYNEQFF	TGTGCCAGCAGCTCCTCGACTAGCGGGAGGCCACACTCCTACAATGAGCAGTTCTTC
-	TRBV27	TRBD1	TRBJ2-7	CASSPGDRTYEQYF	TGTGCCAGCAGTCCCGGGGACAGGACTTACGAGCAGTACTTC
-	TRBV13	TRBD2	TRBJ2-1	CATTRSGRANEQFF	TGTGCCACCACGAGGAGCGGGAGGGCAAATGAGCAGTTCTTC
-	TRBV27	-	TRBJ1-3	CASSPLSSGNTIYF	TGTGCCAGCAGCCCGTTGAGCTCTGGAAACACCATATATTTT
-	TRBV5-1	TRBD2	TRBJ2-3	CASYPGGRDTQYF	TGCGCTTCGTACCCGGGGGGACGAGATACGCAGTATTTT
-	TRBV7-9	TRBD2	TRBJ2-7	CASSLRASGSYEQYF	TGTGCCAGCAGCCTCCGGGCTAGCGGGAGTTACGAGCAGTACTTC
-	TRBV7-2	-	TRBJ2-1	CASSLGHPGNNEQFF	TGTGCCAGCAGCTTGGGCCATCCGGGGAACAATGAGCAGTTCTTC
once	TRBV5-1	-	TRBJ2-7	CASSYLGYEQYF	TGCGCCAGCAGCTACCTAGGATACGAGCAGTACTTC
-	TRBV14	TRBD2	TRBJ2-3	CASSQAWRQREDTQYF	TGTGCCAGCAGCCAAGCCTGGCGGCAGCGGGAAGATACGCAGTATTTT
once	TRBV27	TRBD1	TRBJ2-2	CASSPPWQGANTGELFF	TGTGCCAGCAGTCCCCCTTGGCAGGGGGCGAACACCGGGGAGCTGTTTTTT
-	TRBV9	TRBD1	TRBJ2-3	CASSPGTGGSTDTQYF	TGTGCCAGCAGCCCCGGGACAGGGGGCAGCACAGATACGCAGTATTTT
-	TRBV6-6	-	TRBJ2-3	CASSYDRYTQYF	TGTGCCAGCAGTTACGACAGATATACGCAGTATTTT
-	TRBV27	-	TRBJ1-1	CASRGEGWGPANTEAFF	TGTGCCAGCAGAGGGGAGGGTTGGGGACCCGCGAACACTGAAGCTTTCTTT
-	TRBV6-6	-	TRBJ2-3	CASSLGLEGGTDTQYF	TGTGCCAGCAGTCTAGGGCTCGAGGGGGGCACAGATACGCAGTATTTT
-	TRBV19	-	TRBJ1-1	CASSTKTAKNTEAFF	TGTGCCAGTAGTACCAAGACGGCCAAAAACACTGAAGCTTTCTTT
-	TRBV10-2	TRBD2	TRBJ2-1	CASSGIAGEGFYNEQFF	TGCGCCAGCAGTGGAATAGCGGGAGAGGGATTCTACAATGAGCAGTTCTTC
once	TRBV7-9	TRBD2	TRBJ2-3	CASSPWTSGSGTDTQYF	TGTGCCAGCAGCCCCTGGACTAGCGGGAGTGGAACAGATACGCAGTATTTT
-	TRBV27	TRBD1	TRBJ2-7	CASSLLGQGVYEQYF	TGTGCCAGCAGTTTATTAGGACAGGGGGTCTACGAGCAGTACTTC
-	TRBV7-7	-	TRBJ2-5	CASSLSRGETQYF	TGTGCTAGCAGCTTATCACGAGGAGAGACCCAGTACTTC
-	TRBV11-2	TRBD2	TRBJ2-5	CASSSGLAGGETQYF	TGTGCCAGCAGCTCGGGACTAGCGGGAGGAGAGACCCAGTACTTC
once	TRBV29-1	-	TRBJ2-7	CSVEGEHSYEQYF	TGCAGCGTGGAGGGGGAGCACTCCTACGAGCAGTACTTC
-	TRBV15	-	TRBJ2-5	CATSRDLSRGKETQYF	TGTGCCACCAGCAGAGATTTGTCGCGGGGTAAAGAGACCCAGTACTTC